This entry lists 28 T cell receptor beta chains sequenced from one sample in a study of T cell responses to AZD1222 COVID-19 vaccine. TCRdb's copy holds only in-frame clones and misses some; the assay was immunoSEQ multiplex PCR. Counted here are about 180,000 clones, 85% to 95% occurring once; the ten biggest clones make up about 3%. Specimen: peripheral blood, collected on day 0 of AZD1222 vaccination. The receptors derive from an adult in good health.

The chain couples TRBV4-1 to TRBJ2-5; 7 bases align to TRBD2. The CDR3 contains 13 residues. The junction had 3 bases not matched to a gene; V was cut back by 3 bases and J by 5 bases. Germline assignment: CDR1 MGHRA and CDR2 YSYEKL. The CDR3 sequence is CASSHRLAETQYF. For the CDR3, the DNA is TGCGCCAGCAGCCACCGACTAGCCGAGACCCAGTACTTC.

The chain recombines TRBV21-1 with TRBJ1-5; TRBD1 is the table's D call, not checked against the DNA. TRBV21-1 has pseudogene status. The CDR3 is 14 residues long. CDR3 DNA: TGTGCCAGTCGTCCCGGGACAGGGGTCCAGCCCCAGCATTTT. Protein sequence: CASRPGTGVQPQHF.

The V call is TRBV5-1, the J call TRBJ2-1, with 7 bases identical to TRBD2. This CDR3 region has 18 residues. CDR1 is SGHRS, CDR2 YFSETQ, per germline. Trimming took 4 bases from V and 0 from J; bases not matched to a gene: 13. DNA for the CDR3: TGCGCCAGCAGCCCGGGGACTATAGCTGGGAGCTCCTACAATGAGCAGTTCTTC. Protein sequence: CASSPGTIAGSSYNEQFF.

This chain uses TRBV7-9 with TRBJ1-1, with D perhaps TRBD1 (5 bases). The CDR3 spans 14 residues. Germline V lookup: CDR1 SEHNR, CDR2 FQNEAQ (reference sequence). Trimming stripped 6 bases from V and 5 bases from J, with 16 bases between. The CDR3 sequence: CASRSSTASTEAFF. The CDR3 DNA sequence: TGTGCCAGCAGATCCTCGACAGCCTCTACTGAAGCTTTCTTT.

This chain joins TRBV29-1 and TRBJ1-1; possible D gene TRBD1, 5 bases. V was cut by 3 bases and J by 4 bases, with 12 bases left in between. This CDR3 comprises 13 residues. The germline V gene encodes CDR1 SQVTM and CDR2 ANQGSEA. The CDR3 sequence is CSVDRDGSTEAFF. The CDR3 DNA is TGCAGCGTTGACCGGGACGGAAGCACTGAAGCTTTCTTT.

The rearrangement joins TRBV2 to TRBJ1-2; no clear D gene. Trimming pared 1 base from V and 7 bases from J, leaving 19 bases between. The CDR3 extends over 16 amino acids. Germline CDR1 is SNHLY and CDR2 is FYNNEI. CDR3 DNA: TGTGCCAGCAGTGAAGTTCCCGGCCGGGGAGTGGGTGGCTACACCTTC. This gives the protein CASSEVPGRGVGGYTF.

The V gene is TRBV2, the J gene TRBJ1-5; D call uncertain. The germline V gene encodes CDR1 SNHLY and CDR2 FYNNEI. CDR3 length: 16 amino acids. Trimming took 4 bases from V and 3 from J, leaving 16 bases between them. CDR3 region: CASSVGITNFNQPQHF. DNA for the CDR3: TGTGCCAGCAGTGTGGGTATTACGAACTTCAATCAGCCCCAGCATTTT. The whole variable domain, remainder taken from reference TRBV2 and TRBJ1-5, is EPEVTQTPSHQVTQMGQEVILRCVPISNHLYFYWYRQILGQKVEFLVSFYNNEISEKSEIFDDQFSVERPDGSNFTLKIRSTKLEDSAMYFCASSVGITNFNQPQHFGDGTRLSIL.

The V call is TRBV4-1, the J call TRBJ1-1; maybe TRBD1 (6 bases). Germline V gene data show CDR1 as MGHRA and CDR2 as YSYEKL. The CDR3 is made up of 14 amino acids. The V end was cut by 7 bases, the J end by 6 bases, with 18 bases between. This chain's CDR3 is CASKVAGGLAEAFF. The CDR3, as DNA: TGCGCCAGCAAGGTAGCCGGGGGCTTGGCTGAAGCTTTCTTT.

The chain joins TRBV3-1 (or the pseudogene TRBV3-2) to TRBJ2-1, with 8 bases that match TRBD2. The CDR3 is made up of 18 amino acids. V was pared by 0 bases and J by 0 bases, with 7 bases of the junction left unmatched. Germline V gene lookup returns CDR1 LGHDT and CDR2 YNNKEL (reference sequence). The CDR3 coding sequence is TGTGCCAGCAGCCAAGACGGACTAGCCCTTTCCTCCTACAATGAGCAGTTCTTC. It encodes CASSQDGLALSSYNEQFF.

The chain joins TRBV4-1 to TRBJ1-1, with D unresolved. Germline V gives CDR1 MGHRA, CDR2 YSYEKL. CDR3 length equals 13 residues. Trimming left V 2 bases short and J 4 bases short, with 8 bases between. The CDR3: CASSQPSSTEAFF. CDR3 in DNA: TGCGCCAGCAGCCAACCGTCGTCCACTGAAGCTTTCTTT.

V and J are TRBV2 and TRBJ1-4; D unclear. The V gene lost 3 bases and the J gene lost 7 bases, with 12 bases spanning the gap. The CDR3 sequence is 14 residues long. From germline, CDR1 is SNHLY and CDR2 FYNNEI. CDR3 residues: CASSDRVGGEKLFF. The CDR3 DNA reads TGTGCCAGCAGTGACCGGGTTGGCGGTGAAAAACTGTTTTTT.

V is TRBV27 and J is TRBJ2-1; D ambiguous. Germline V lookup: CDR1 MNHEY, CDR2 SMNVEV (reference sequence). V gave up 3 bases and J gave up 16 bases, with 16 bases separating them. The CDR3 extends over 12 amino acids. CDR3 sequence reads: CASSFANSIQFF. The CDR3 nucleotides read TGTGCCAGCAGTTTTGCCAACTCCATACAATTCTTC.

CDR3: CASSVPNQLAGHNEQFF. The CDR3 coding sequence is TGTGCCAGCAGCGTACCGAACCAGCTAGCGGGCCACAATGAGCAGTTCTTC. This rearrangement joins TRBV9 to TRBJ2-1; 8 positions match TRBD2. This CDR3 has 17 amino acids. Germline V CDR1 and CDR2: SGDLS, YYNGEE. V was clipped by 1 base and J by 5 bases; unmatched bases: 11.

This clone was detected only once. The V gene is TRBV5-1, the J gene TRBJ2-2; 9 positions match TRBD2. This CDR3 has 16 amino acids. J was trimmed by 2 bases and V by 2 bases; bases with no gene match: 4. Germline V gives CDR1 SGHRS, CDR2 YFSETQ. The CDR3 DNA follows: TGCGCCAGCAGCTTTCTAGCGGGGCCCAACACCGGGGAGCTGTTTTTT. Translating it yields CASSFLAGPNTGELFF.

This chain uses TRBV7-9 with TRBJ1-2, with D tentatively TRBD1 (5 bases). V lost 5 bases and J lost 2, with 15 bases in between. Germline V gene sequence: CDR1 SEHNR, CDR2 FQNEAQ (reference sequence). The CDR3 covers 15 residues. The CDR3 DNA follows: TGTGCCAGCAGCGACCAGGGAGACCCCAACTATGGCTACACCTTC. It is translated as CASSDQGDPNYGYTF.

V gene TRBV6-5 combines with J gene TRBJ2-3, with D perhaps matching TRBD1 (5 bases). The V gene lost 5 bases and the J gene lost 7 bases, with 10 bases spanning the gap. There are 12 residues in the CDR3. Germline V CDR1 and CDR2: MNHEY, SVGAGI. The CDR3 DNA follows: TGTGCCAGCAGTCAGACAGCGAATACGCAGTATTTT. This gives the protein CASSQTANTQYF.

The chain has TRBV30 and TRBJ1-1; D is possibly TRBD1 (6 bases). V was pared by 2 bases and J by 3 bases, with 13 bases between. The CDR3 runs to 14 residues. Germline V gene lookup returns CDR1 GTSNPN and CDR2 SVGIG (reference sequence). The CDR3 protein is CAWSRPDSYTEAFF. CDR3 DNA: TGTGCCTGGAGTCGCCCGGACAGCTACACTGAAGCTTTCTTT.

V gene TRBV30 combines with J gene TRBJ1-5; D is uncertain. Trimming pared 0 bases from V and 3 bases from J, leaving 6 bases between. The CDR3 length is 13 residues. Germline assignment: CDR1 GTSNPN and CDR2 SVGIG (reference sequence). The CDR3 region is CAWSVQLNQPQHF. DNA of the CDR3: TGTGCCTGGAGTGTACAGCTCAATCAGCCCCAGCATTTT.

This chain uses TRBV7-8 with TRBJ2-2; TRBD2 aligns across 8 bases. This CDR3 spans 15 amino acids. Germline trimming cut 8 bases from V and 6 bases from J; bases unmatched to any gene: 11. Germline V lookup: CDR1 SGHVS, CDR2 FQNEAQ. This CDR3 reads CASPPAGGGAGELFF. In nucleotides, the CDR3 is TGTGCCAGCCCCCCGGCGGGAGGAGGCGCCGGGGAGCTGTTTTTT.

The rearrangement joins TRBV11-2 to TRBJ1-2; D gene uncertain. The CDR3 runs 17 residues. Per the germline V gene, CDR1 is SGHAT and CDR2 is FQNNGV. V lost 4 bases, J lost 5 bases, and 23 bases lay in between. The CDR3 here is CASSSTVVQEGPYGYTF. In DNA, the CDR3 is TGTGCCAGCAGCTCCACGGTTGTGCAGGAGGGCCCGTATGGCTACACCTTC.

This chain uses TRBV7-9 with TRBJ1-2; no firm D call. CDR1 is SEHNR and CDR2 is FQNEAQ in the germline V gene (reference sequence). CDR3 size: 14 residues. V was clipped by 1 base and J by 4 bases, with 10 bases between them. The CDR3 DNA sequence: TGTGCCAGCAGCTTAGAGGCCTGGGGCTATGGCTACACCTTC. Translating it yields CASSLEAWGYGYTF.

This chain joins TRBV30 and TRBJ2-2, with D perhaps TRBD1 (5 bases). Germline assignment: CDR1 GTSNPN and CDR2 SVGIG (reference sequence). The V end lost 4 bases, the J end lost 1 base, and 10 bases lay between the germline ends. The CDR3 length is 14 residues. Here the CDR3 DNA reads TGTGCCTGGACTCGGACATTGAACACCGGGGAGCTGTTTTTT. Translated: CAWTRTLNTGELFF.

This chain connects TRBV3-1 (or the pseudogene TRBV3-2) to TRBJ2-1, with D perhaps matching TRBD2 (6 bases). The CDR3 is 16 residues long. V was pared by 1 base and J by 4 bases, with 14 bases between. CDR1 is LGHDT, CDR2 YNNKEL, per germline (reference sequence). This CDR3 is CASSQGRVAAYNEQFF. CDR3 in DNA: TGTGCCAGCAGCCAAGGGCGAGTAGCGGCTTACAATGAGCAGTTCTTC.

DNA for the CDR3: TGTGCCAGCAGTTCCCCATTGAACACTGAAGCTTTCTTT. Its translation is CASSSPLNTEAFF. The chain combines TRBV6-5 with TRBJ1-1; D gene uncertain. Germline CDR1 is MNHEY and CDR2 is SVGAGI. The CDR3 covers 13 residues. Trimming took 4 bases from V and 0 from J, leaving 6 bases between them.

The rearrangement joins TRBV10-3 to TRBJ2-7, with 8 nucleotides matching TRBD1. The germline V gene encodes CDR1 ENHRY and CDR2 SYGVKD. V was clipped by 6 bases and J by 2 bases; unmatched bases: 3. The CDR3 is 13 amino acids. The CDR3 nucleotides read TGTGCCATCAGCTCACAGGGGGCCTACGAGCAGTACTTC. Encoded protein: CAISSQGAYEQYF.

The V call is TRBV29-1, the J call TRBJ1-3; D may be TRBD1 (6 bases). This CDR3 has 12 residues. CDR1 SQVTM and CDR2 ANQGSEA come from the germline V gene. The V and J ends lost 7 bases and 4 bases respectively, with 11 bases between them. The CDR3, as DNA: TGCAGCGGGGAGGGACACGGAAACACCATATATTTT. Amino acids: CSGEGHGNTIYF.

The chain recombines TRBV3-1 (or the pseudogene TRBV3-2) with TRBJ2-1; 10 nucleotides align to TRBD2. J gave up 7 bases and V 0 bases, and 9 bases lay outside the gene matches. The germline gives CDR1 LGHDT, CDR2 YNNKEL (reference sequence). This CDR3 has 17 amino acids. This CDR3 reads CASSQDRFAAGGNEQFF. DNA for the CDR3: TGTGCCAGCAGCCAAGATCGTTTCGCAGCGGGAGGGAATGAGCAGTTCTTC.

The chain uses TRBV6-4 and TRBJ2-1; D could derive from TRBD1 or TRBD2 (6 bases each). Germline assignment: CDR1 MRHNA and CDR2 SNTAGT. V was shortened by 0 bases and J by 4 bases, with 13 bases between the two germline ends. This CDR3 is built from 16 residues. In nucleotides, the CDR3 is TGTGCCAGCAGTGACTCGACGGGGGCTTCGTACAATGAGCAGTTCTTC. Residues: CASSDSTGASYNEQFF.